This entry lists 2 T cell receptor beta chains sequenced from one sample in a study of blood T cell repertoires in COVID-19. The assay was immunoSEQ multiplex PCR, and TCRdb's table has in-frame clones only and misses some. The table records under 200,000 clones, over 75% of them present only once. What was sequenced was PBMCs or T cells enriched from blood (not recorded which). These receptors originate from a man over 45 who had recovered from COVID-19.

This rearrangement joins TRBV3-1 (or the pseudogene TRBV3-2) to TRBJ1-6; D is uncertain. Trimming removed 4 bases at V and 7 bases at J, with 14 bases between. Germline-derived CDR1 and CDR2 are LGHDT and YNNKEL (reference sequence). This CDR3 spans 15 amino acids. The CDR3 DNA is TGTGCCAGCAGCCTCACAGATTCCCCCAATTCACCCCTCCACTTT. Translating gives CASSLTDSPNSPLHF.

This rearrangement joins TRBV7-8 to TRBJ1-5, with 9 bases matching TRBD1. Germline CDR1 SGHVS, CDR2 FQNEAQ. V shed 4 bases and J 6 bases; nucleotides not matched to a gene: 7. CDR3 length equals 15 residues. CDR3 nucleotide sequence: TGTGCCAGCAGCTGGGGGACAGGGATCGGTCAGCCCCAGCATTTT. Translated, it gives CASSWGTGIGQPQHF.